The clone carrying this T cell receptor beta chain was seen only a few times. This CDR3 is built from 15 residues. The V segment lost 5 bases and the J segment 12 bases; nucleotides outside the gene matches: 13. Germline values: CDR1 MNHNS, CDR2 SASEGT. These data come from a study of T-cell reconstitution after alpha-beta-depleted transplantation in children. Unique molecular identifiers were built into the TCRbeta library. One entry per CDR3 protein, called by TCRdb with MiXCR from the PCR reads. This sample has 700,000 to 950,000 distinct CDR3 sequences, with under 20% found just once. The material sequenced was PBMCs, mostly from graft donor cells, taken 360 days after TCRalphabeta/CD19-depleted stem cell transplant. The TCR comes from a male patient younger than 18 who had a stem cell transplant for acute lymphoblastic leukemia, so the T cells may come from the graft donor. The J gene is TRBJ2-1, the V gene TRBV6-1; 10 bases are shared with TRBD1. The chain's CDR3 is CASSNPGQGIRAQFF. The CDR3 DNA reads as TGTGCCAGCAGTAATCCGGGACAGGGGATCCGCGCGCAGTTCTTC.